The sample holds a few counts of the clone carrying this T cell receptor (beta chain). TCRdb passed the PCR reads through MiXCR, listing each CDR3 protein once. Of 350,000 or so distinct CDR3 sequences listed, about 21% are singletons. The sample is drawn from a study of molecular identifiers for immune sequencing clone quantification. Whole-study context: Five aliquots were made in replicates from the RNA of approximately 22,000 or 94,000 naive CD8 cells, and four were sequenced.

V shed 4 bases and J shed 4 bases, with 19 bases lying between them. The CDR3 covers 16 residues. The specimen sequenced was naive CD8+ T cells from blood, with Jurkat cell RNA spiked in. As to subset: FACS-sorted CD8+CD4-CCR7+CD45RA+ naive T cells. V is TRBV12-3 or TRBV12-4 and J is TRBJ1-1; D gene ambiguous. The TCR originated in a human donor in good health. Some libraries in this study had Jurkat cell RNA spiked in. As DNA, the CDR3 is TGTGCCAGCAGTTCGGACGCCGGGTACGCGGGCACTGAAGCTTTCTTT. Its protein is CASSSDAGYAGTEAFF.